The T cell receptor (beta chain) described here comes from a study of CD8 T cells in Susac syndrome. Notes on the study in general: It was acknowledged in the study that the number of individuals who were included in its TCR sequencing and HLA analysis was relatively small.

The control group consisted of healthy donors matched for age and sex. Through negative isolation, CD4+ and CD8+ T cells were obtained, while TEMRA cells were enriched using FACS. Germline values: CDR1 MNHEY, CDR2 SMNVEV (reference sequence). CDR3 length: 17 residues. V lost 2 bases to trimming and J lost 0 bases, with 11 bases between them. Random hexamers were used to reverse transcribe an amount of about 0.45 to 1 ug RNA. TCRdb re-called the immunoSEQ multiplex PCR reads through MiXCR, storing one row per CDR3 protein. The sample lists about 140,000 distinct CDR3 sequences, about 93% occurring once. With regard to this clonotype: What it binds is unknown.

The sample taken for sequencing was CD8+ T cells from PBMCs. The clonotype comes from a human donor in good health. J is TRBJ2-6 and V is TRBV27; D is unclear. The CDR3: CASSLVGGNSGANVLTF. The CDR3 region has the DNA TGTGCCAGCAGTTTAGTTGGTGGGAACTCTGGGGCCAACGTCCTGACTTTC. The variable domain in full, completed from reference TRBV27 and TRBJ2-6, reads EAQVTQNPRYLITVTGKKLTVTCSQNMNHEYMSWYRQDPGLGLRQIYYSMNVEVTDKGDVPEGYKVSRKEKRNFPLILESPSPNQTSLYFCASSLVGGNSGANVLTFGAGSRLTVL.